These 23 T cell receptor beta chains were sequenced from one sample in a study of identical twins. One entry per CDR3 protein, called by TCRdb with MiXCR from the 5' RACE reads. The data show about 530,000 distinct CDR3 sequences, 13% to 15% seen once. The sample was also linked to a second study, of yellow fever vaccine responses in identical twins.

The source material was CD4+ T cells sorted from blood. These receptors were taken from a young woman in good health.

This clonotype was found a few times. The chain carries TRBV12-3 or TRBV12-4 and TRBJ1-1; D call uncertain. The CDR3 loop spans 11 amino acids. V was cut by 5 bases and J by 9 bases, with 10 bases left in between. CDR3 region: CASSESAKAFF. The CDR3 DNA is TGTGCCAGCAGTGAAAGCGCTAAAGCTTTCTTT.

The chain is built from TRBV7-2 and TRBJ1-5; D gene uncertain. V lost 5 bases and J 3 bases, leaving 11 bases between the germline ends. The CDR3 covers 14 residues. Germline lookup yields CDR1 SGHTA and CDR2 FQGNSA. CDR3 region: CASSRSRVNQPQHF. DNA for the CDR3: TGTGCCAGCAGCCGCAGCCGGGTCAATCAGCCCCAGCATTTT.

Only a few counts were recorded for this clonotype. The chain recombines TRBV5-1 with TRBJ2-2; 8 nucleotides match TRBD1. The V gene end was trimmed by 4 bases and the J gene end by 0 bases; junction bases not matched to a gene: 5. The V gene's germline CDR1 is SGHRS and CDR2 YFSETQ. The CDR3 totals 16 residues. CDR3 in DNA: TGCGCCAGCAGCCAACCAGGGGGCCCGAACACCGGGGAGCTGTTTTTT. Translating gives CASSQPGGPNTGELFF.

V and J are TRBV19 and TRBJ2-2; D remains unclear. Germline loops: CDR1 LNHDA, CDR2 SQIVND (reference sequence). The V gene lost 1 base and the J gene lost 7 bases, with 10 bases spanning the gap. This CDR3 has 14 amino acids. The CDR3 reads CASSIASRYGELFF. CDR3 coding DNA: TGTGCCAGTAGTATAGCCTCTCGTTACGGGGAGCTGTTTTTT.

This clonotype was observed a handful of times. The V and J genes are TRBV3-1 and TRBJ2-5; 12 nucleotides match TRBD2. After removal of 1 base from V and 6 bases from J, the junction contained 9 bases not matched to a gene. The CDR3 runs to 17 residues. Germline assignment: CDR1 LGHDT and CDR2 YNNKEL (reference sequence). The CDR3 region is CASSQGRLTSGRKTQYF. Here the CDR3 DNA reads TGTGCCAGCAGCCAAGGCCGGCTGACTAGCGGGAGAAAGACCCAGTACTTC.

The table lists this clonotype with many counts. V is TRBV7-9 and J is TRBJ2-1; TRBD2 aligns across 11 bases. CDR3 length: 15 residues. The V and J ends lost 5 bases and 6 bases, in that order; junction bases with no gene match: 6. CDR1 is SEHNR and CDR2 is FQNEAQ in the germline V gene (reference sequence). CDR3 bases: TGTGCCAGCAGCCCCTATAGCGGGAGGGGCAATGAGCAGTTCTTC. Protein: CASSPYSGRGNEQFF.

The genes are TRBV4-1 and TRBJ2-7; tentatively, D is TRBD2 (6 bases). CDR1 MGHRA and CDR2 YSYEKL come from the germline V gene. Trimming took 0 bases from V and 3 from J, leaving 12 bases between them. CDR3 length equals 15 residues. Written as DNA, the CDR3 is TGCGCCAGCAGCCAAGATCGGCTAGCGAACTACGAGCAGTACTTC. Encoded protein: CASSQDRLANYEQYF.

The sample holds one count of this clonotype. This chain links TRBV2 with TRBJ1-5; TRBD1 matches at 7 bases. V lost 6 bases, J lost 3 bases, and 5 bases stayed unmatched. This CDR3 region has 14 residues. The germline gives CDR1 SNHLY, CDR2 FYNNEI. The CDR3 loop is CASSGQDYNQPQHF. In nucleotides, the CDR3 is TGTGCCAGCAGCGGACAGGACTACAATCAGCCCCAGCATTTT. The entire variable domain, with the rest obtained from reference TRBV2 and TRBJ1-5, is as follows: EPEVTQTPSHQVTQMGQEVILRCVPISNHLYFYWYRQILGQKVEFLVSFYNNEISEKSEIFDDQFSVERPDGSNFTLKIRSTKLEDSAMYFCASSGQDYNQPQHFGDGTRLSIL.

This clonotype was observed a handful of times. The chain is built from TRBV28 and TRBJ2-7; a possible D gene is TRBD2 (7 bases). The ends were cut back, 4 bases at V and 1 base at J, with 20 bases in the middle. The CDR3 runs to 17 residues. Germline V CDR1 and CDR2: MDHEN, SYDVKM. CDR3 coding DNA: TGTGCCAGCAGTTCCGAGGAGGGGGGGGCGTTGTCCTACGAGCAGTACGTC. Translation gives CASSSEEGGALSYEQYV.

This clonotype was counted only a few times. The chain employs TRBV7-2 and TRBJ1-5; 8 bases match TRBD1. Germline lookup yields CDR1 SGHTA and CDR2 FQGNSA. V lost 6 bases to trimming and J lost 8 bases; unmatched junction nucleotides: 9. The CDR3 runs to 14 residues. DNA of the CDR3: TGTGCCAGCAGGGATGGGACAGGATTTGAGCCCCAGCATTTT. It encodes CASRDGTGFEPQHF.

The chain couples TRBV20-1 to TRBJ2-7, with 8 bases identical to TRBD2. After removal of 0 bases from V and 0 bases from J, the junction contained 4 bases not matched to a gene. Germline V lookup: CDR1 DFQATT, CDR2 SNEGSKA (reference sequence). This CDR3 spans 15 amino acids. The CDR3 sequence: CSARDLSGSSYEQYF. In DNA form, the CDR3 reads TGCAGTGCTAGAGATCTCAGCGGGAGCTCCTACGAGCAGTACTTC.

This clonotype was observed a few times. The genes are TRBV9 and TRBJ2-5, with D possibly matching TRBD2 (7 bases). CDR1 SGDLS and CDR2 YYNGEE come from the germline V gene. V shed 2 bases and J shed 0 bases, with 20 bases lying between them. The CDR3 loop spans 18 amino acids. DNA for the CDR3: TGTGCCAGCAGCGTGGGGGGGGCACCAGACACCTACCAAGAGACCCAGTACTTC. Translation: CASSVGGAPDTYQETQYF.

The chain is built from TRBV29-1 and TRBJ2-3; TRBD2 matches 8 bases. Trimming at V came to 7 bases and at J to 5 bases, leaving 8 bases not matched to a gene. Germline V gene sequence: CDR1 SQVTM, CDR2 ANQGSEA. CDR3 length equals 13 residues. CDR3 nucleotides: TGCAGCGCCGGAGGCCTAGCGGGAGATACGCAGTATTTT. Its translation: CSAGGLAGDTQYF.

The chain carries TRBV6-1 and TRBJ2-1; 11 nucleotides match TRBD1. Germline loops: CDR1 MNHNS, CDR2 SASEGT. V lost 6 bases to trimming and J lost 4 bases; unmatched junction nucleotides: 14. The CDR3 sequence is 18 residues long. This CDR3 reads CASSPAPNRDRGYNEQFF. The CDR3 DNA is TGTGCCAGCAGCCCCGCCCCAAACCGGGACAGGGGGTACAATGAGCAGTTCTTC.

As to this clonotype: One end of the junction is discordant with germline, which a read error may explain. The chain uses TRBV6-5 and TRBJ2-1, with 9 nucleotides matching TRBD2. The CDR3 runs to 12 residues. Germline V gives CDR1 MNHEY, CDR2 SVGAGI. The CDR3 spells CASSTGTSRVRF. The CDR3 DNA reads TGTGCCAGCAGCACAGGGACTAGCAGGGTCCGCTTC.

This clonotype was recorded a few times. This chain joins TRBV12-3 or TRBV12-4 and TRBJ2-7; the match to TRBD2 covers 7 bases. Trimming at V came to 1 base and at J to 5 bases, leaving 8 bases not matched to a gene. There are 15 residues in the CDR3. The CDR3 is CASSLDIAGEHEQYF. CDR3 nucleotides: TGTGCCAGCAGTTTAGATATTGCGGGAGAACACGAGCAGTACTTC.

The table lists this clonotype with a few counts. The rearrangement joins TRBV5-1 to TRBJ2-4; no firm D call. The CDR3 is 15 residues long. V was trimmed by 5 bases and J by 1 base, leaving 13 bases between them. Germline values: CDR1 SGHRS, CDR2 YFSETQ. The CDR3 DNA sequence: TGCGCCAGCAGGGCCGAGGTTGGGGCCAAAAACATTCAGTACTTC. The encoded protein is CASRAEVGAKNIQYF.

V and J are TRBV25-1 and TRBJ2-1; 10 nucleotides agree with TRBD1. From germline, CDR1 is MGHDK and CDR2 SYGVNS. The ends lost 4 bases at V and 8 bases at J; junction bases unmatched: 8. CDR3 length: 15 residues. The CDR3 DNA reads TGTGCCAGCAGTGTTCCCGGGACAGGGGCCCATGAGCAGTTCTTC. Translating gives CASSVPGTGAHEQFF. The full variable domain, its missing parts supplied by reference TRBV25-1 and TRBJ2-1, is EADIYQTPRYLVIGTGKKITLECSQTMGHDKMYWYQQDPGMELHLIHYSYGVNSTEKGDLSSESTVSRIRTEHFPLTLESARPSHTSQYLCASSVPGTGAHEQFFGPGTRLTVL.

This clonotype was counted only a few times. J is TRBJ2-7 and V is TRBV12-3 or TRBV12-4; TRBD1 matches at 10 bases. V dropped 3 bases and J dropped 3; count of bases not matched to a gene: 2. The length of the CDR3 is 14 residues. CDR3 DNA sequence: TGTGCCAGCAGTTTCGGGACAGGGGTCTACGAGCAGTACTTC. As protein: CASSFGTGVYEQYF.

The V call is TRBV7-9, the J call TRBJ2-1; 8 nucleotides line up with TRBD2. The CDR3 runs 16 residues. The trim removed 6 bases at V and 6 bases at J, leaving 13 bases unmatched. The germline gives CDR1 SEHNR, CDR2 FQNEAQ (reference sequence). CDR3 DNA: TGTGCCAGCAGACGGAGAGCGGGAGACGAAGGCAATGAGCAGTTCTTC. It codes for CASRRRAGDEGNEQFF.

The sample holds many counts of this clonotype. This sequence joins TRBV20-1 and TRBJ2-7; D gene ambiguous. Germline values: CDR1 DFQATT, CDR2 SNEGSKA (reference sequence). There are 13 residues in the CDR3. The germline V and J ends were trimmed by 4 bases and 1 base, with 11 bases remaining between them. Here the CDR3 DNA reads TGCAGTGCTACGCGACCCGTATCCTACGAGCAGTACTTC. Amino acids: CSATRPVSYEQYF.

This clonotype was found a few times. The chain recombines TRBV5-5 with TRBJ1-1; tentative D call: TRBD1 (5 bases). Trimming cost V 6 bases and J 3 bases, with 12 bases left between them. CDR3 length: 13 amino acids. Germline V CDR1 and CDR2: SGHKS, YYEKEE (reference sequence). CDR3 sequence reads: CASTEGFYTEAFF. The CDR3 nucleotides are TGTGCCAGCACCGAGGGGTTTTACACTGAAGCTTTCTTT.

V usage is TRBV3-1 and J usage is TRBJ2-1, with TRBD1 as a possible D gene (6 bases). The germline V gene encodes CDR1 LGHDT and CDR2 YNNKEL (reference sequence). This CDR3 has 14 residues. The germline V and J ends were trimmed by 5 bases and 6 bases, with 14 bases remaining between them. CDR3 nucleotides: TGTGCCAGCAGCTCGGACAGATTACTCAATGAGCAGTTCTTC. This sequence encodes CASSSDRLLNEQFF.